The sequence of this TCR beta chain was determined in a study of Ad26.COV2.S vaccination and SARS-CoV-2 variants. At the level of the study: Recipients of Ad26.COV2.S got it intramuscularly, once or twice 56 days apart.

As to this clone: Its target is unknown.

This sample's treatment: around 19 received Ad26.COV2.S at low or high dose, single or two shots; a few received placebo; per-sample allocation not given. Collection of the samples took place on day 63 after the first injection of vaccine or placebo. Wuhan-strain spike was delivered by a replication-incompetent Ad26 vector. The study's findings and limits: The placebo group had lower spike-specific TCR breadth than the vaccine recipients did. Vaccine and placebo recipients had similar non-spike TCR breadth.

CDR3 size: 15 residues. Germline lookup yields CDR1 LGHNA and CDR2 YNFKEQ. With 0 bases removed from V and 2 bases from J, the gap between germline ends came to 10 bases. The data were produced by immunoSEQ multiplex PCR, yet TCRdb's version contains in-frame clones alone and is incomplete. This table holds 400,000 to 500,000 clones, approximately 89% found once. The starting material was peripheral blood, obtained in a trial of Ad26.COV2.S vaccine versus placebo. The clonotype comes from a person aged 18 to 65 who received the Ad26.COV2.S COVID-19 vaccine or a placebo. The genes are TRBV4-2 and TRBJ1-2, with TRBD1 as a possible D gene (5 bases). CDR3 region: CASSQDLRGNYGYTF. DNA for the CDR3: TGTGCCAGCAGCCAAGACTTAAGGGGAAACTATGGCTACACCTTC.